These 3 T cell receptor beta chains came from one sample sequenced in a study of graft-versus-host responses after intestinal transplantation. The method was immunoSEQ multiplex PCR; TCRdb's version includes in-frame clones alone and lacks a portion of them. The sample has about 90,000 clones; around 93% are singletons. These receptors have no identified antigens. The specimen was unstimulated CD8+ T cells sorted from spleen or lymph node cells, collected before intestinal transplant. These receptors were taken from a human donor who received an intestinal transplant.

The V call is TRBV5-4, the J call TRBJ2-7, with D unclear. Between the trimmed V and J ends, which lost 0 bases and 6 bases, there was a span of 7 bases. CDR1 is SGHNT and CDR2 is YYREEE in the germline V gene (reference sequence). This CDR3 comprises 12 residues. The CDR3 DNA reads TGTGCCAGCAGCTTGGTTCCGAGCGAGCAGTACTTC. Its protein product is CASSLVPSEQYF.

The V and J genes are TRBV4-1 and TRBJ1-2; D perhaps matches TRBD1 (6 bases). CDR1 and CDR2 (germline): MGHRA, YSYEKL. The CDR3 consists of 17 residues. Trimming pared 3 bases from V and 0 bases from J, leaving 17 bases between. CDR3 loop: CASSQSQGTATNYGYTF. CDR3 coding DNA: TGCGCCAGCAGCCAGAGTCAGGGGACCGCAACTAACTATGGCTACACCTTC.

The chain has TRBV28 and TRBJ2-7; 10 bases are shared with TRBD2. Germline assignment: CDR1 MDHEN and CDR2 SYDVKM. V shed 5 bases, J shed 4 bases, and the junction held 5 bases outside the gene matches. The CDR3 has 14 amino acids. The CDR3 DNA sequence: TGTGCCAGCAGTAGAGCGGGAGGGCGATACGAGCAGTACTTC. As protein: CASSRAGGRYEQYF.